These 13 T cell receptor beta chains share one sample of origin, sequenced in a study of T cells in tuberculosis. TCRdb's copy holds only in-frame clones and misses some; the assay was immunoSEQ multiplex PCR. This sample yields roughly 40,000 clones, of which 95% are seen a single time; 3.5% to 4.5% belongs to the top ten. The sequencing sample was made of PBMCs. The receptors here all came from a donor aged 10 to 29 with latent tuberculosis or without tuberculosis infection.

The genes are TRBV27 and TRBJ1-1; 10 bases line up with TRBD1. Germline values: CDR1 MNHEY, CDR2 SMNVEV (reference sequence). The CDR3 loop spans 16 amino acids. V lost 5 bases to trimming and J lost 4 bases; unmatched junction nucleotides: 10. The CDR3 DNA is TGTGCCAGCAGTCCCCGGAGGGACAGGGGTTCCACTGAAGCTTTCTTT. Translating gives CASSPRRDRGSTEAFF.

The rearrangement joins TRBV10-3 to TRBJ2-7; TRBD1 matches at 8 bases. Germline CDR1 is ENHRY and CDR2 is SYGVKD. The CDR3 has 15 residues. V trimming: 3 bases; J trimming: 0 bases; junction bases outside the gene matches: 4. The CDR3: CAISEAGGYSYEQYF. CDR3 sequence (DNA): TGTGCCATCAGTGAAGCAGGGGGCTACTCCTACGAGCAGTACTTC.

The chain is built from TRBV6-5 and TRBJ1-5; 9 positions agree with TRBD1. V lost 6 bases, J lost 1 base, and 4 bases stayed unmatched. The CDR3 runs to 15 residues. Germline CDR1 and CDR2: MNHEY and SVGAGI. The CDR3: CASRLQGASNQPQHF. The CDR3 DNA is TGTGCCAGCAGGCTACAGGGGGCGAGCAATCAGCCCCAGCATTTT.

This chain connects TRBV14 to TRBJ2-3; TRBD1 matches 7 bases. Germline lookup yields CDR1 SGHDN and CDR2 FVKESK. The CDR3 extends over 13 amino acids. V dropped 4 bases and J dropped 6; count of bases not matched to a gene: 4. The CDR3: CASSRQGRDTQYF. In DNA form, the CDR3 reads TGTGCCAGCAGCCGACAGGGTAGGGATACGCAGTATTTT.

The CDR3 nucleotides read TGTGCCAGCAGTTTAGGGGCAGGGGGCATTCACGAGCAGTACTTC. As protein: CASSLGAGGIHEQYF. The chain carries TRBV28 and TRBJ2-7; 8 positions agree with TRBD1. J gave up 5 bases and V 2 bases, and 8 bases lay outside the gene matches. Germline-derived CDR1 and CDR2 are MDHEN and SYDVKM. The CDR3 runs 15 residues.

The CDR3 loop reads CASSGETGGSGNTIYF. The CDR3 DNA is TGTGCCAGCAGCGGAGAGACGGGAGGCTCTGGAAACACCATATATTTT. This chain connects TRBV5-4 to TRBJ1-3; D not certain. V shed 4 bases and J shed 0 bases, with 14 bases lying between them. Germline CDR1 reads SGHNT; CDR2 reads YYREEE (reference sequence). The CDR3 is 16 residues long.

The CDR3, as DNA: TGTGCCAGCAGGGACAGGGGTTCTGTGGACGAGCAGTACTTC. Protein product: CASRDRGSVDEQYF. The chain employs TRBV6-1 and TRBJ2-5; 9 bases are a match to TRBD1. The J call is uncertain, as TRBJ2-7 better fits the DNA end. The CDR3 totals 14 residues. CDR1 and CDR2 from the germline V gene are MNHNS and SASEGT.

V is TRBV27 and J is TRBJ1-6, with 10 positions matching TRBD1. This CDR3 region has 14 residues. Germline CDR1 reads MNHEY; CDR2 reads SMNVEV (reference sequence). V was clipped by 4 bases and J by 6 bases; unmatched bases: 0. In DNA form, the CDR3 reads TGTGCCAGCAGTTGGGACAGGGGTAATTCACCCCTCCACTTT. As protein: CASSWDRGNSPLHF.

The chain joins TRBV28 to TRBJ2-7, with D perhaps TRBD1 (5 bases). The CDR3 spans 12 residues. The germline gives CDR1 MDHEN, CDR2 SYDVKM. V was pared by 5 bases and J by 4 bases, with 9 bases between. The CDR3 DNA reads as TGTGCCAGCAGTAGGACACCATACGAGCAGTACTTC. Its protein is CASSRTPYEQYF.

The chain employs TRBV11-3 and TRBJ2-3; 10 bases are shared with TRBD1. J lost 0 bases, V lost 5 bases, and 11 bases had no gene match. This CDR3 contains 18 residues. Germline CDR1 reads SGHNT; CDR2 reads YENEEA. CDR3 in amino acids: CASSPGTGVLLSTDTQYF. The CDR3 DNA follows: TGTGCCAGCAGCCCCGGGACAGGGGTCCTTTTAAGCACAGATACGCAGTATTTT.

J is TRBJ1-2 and V is TRBV2; 7 bases align to TRBD1. With V trimmed by 1 base and J by 3 bases, 5 bases remained unmatched. Germline CDR1 is SNHLY and CDR2 is FYNNEI. The CDR3 sequence is 15 residues long. The CDR3: CASSEEQGEHYGYTF. The CDR3 bases are TGTGCCAGCAGTGAAGAGCAGGGGGAACACTATGGCTACACCTTC.

The V and J genes are TRBV13 and TRBJ2-7, with TRBD1 identical over 9 bases. V gave up 0 bases and J gave up 6 bases; unmatched junction bases: 6. CDR3 length: 15 residues. Germline V gene data show CDR1 as PRHDT and CDR2 as FYEKMQ (reference sequence). In nucleotides, the CDR3 is TGTGCCAGCAGCTTAGGCACAGGGGGCGCATCCGAGCAGTACTTC. Amino acid sequence: CASSLGTGGASEQYF.

CDR3 amino acids: CSVSGEKGTEAFF. The CDR3 nucleotides are TGCAGCGTTTCAGGGGAAAAGGGCACTGAAGCTTTCTTT. The V gene is TRBV29-1, the J gene TRBJ1-1; D might be TRBD1 (6 bases). V was trimmed by 5 bases and J by 4 bases, leaving 14 bases between them. The CDR3 covers 13 residues. Germline CDR1 and CDR2: SQVTM and ANQGSEA.